The rows below give T cell receptor beta chains drawn from one sample of a study of CD8 T cells in Susac syndrome. TCRdb re-called the immunoSEQ multiplex PCR reads with MiXCR, one entry per CDR3 protein. The sample carries hundreds of thousands of distinct CDR3 sequences, roughly 81% recorded once. Sequencing was done on a sample of CD8+ T cells from PBMCs. These receptor sequences come from a human donor with multiple sclerosis. Both conserved end residues are part of each CDR3. Fields, in order: J gene, V gene, D gene, CDR3 protein, CDR3 DNA. A D gene is named only where the DNA matches it firmly.

J gene: TRBJ2-1; V gene: TRBV7-9; D gene: -; CDR3 protein: CASSLAELRIDEQFF; CDR3 DNA: TGTGCCAGCAGCTTAGCGGAGCTTAGGATCGATGAGCAGTTCTTC
J gene: TRBJ2-3; V gene: TRBV9; D gene: -; CDR3 protein: CASSPQPRTDTQYF; CDR3 DNA: TGTGCCAGCAGCCCTCAACCCCGCACAGATACGCAGTATTTT
J gene: TRBJ2-2; V gene: TRBV20-1; D gene: TRBD2; CDR3 protein: CSARGTGGATGELFF; CDR3 DNA: TGCAGTGCTAGAGGGACGGGAGGAGCCACCGGGGAGCTGTTTTTT
J gene: TRBJ1-5; V gene: TRBV5-1; D gene: -; CDR3 protein: CASSLEGGLQPQHF; CDR3 DNA: TGCGCCAGCAGCTTGGAGGGGGGCCTTCAGCCCCAGCATTTT
J gene: TRBJ2-2; V gene: TRBV20-1; D gene: TRBD1; CDR3 protein: CSASSRTPDRGPTGELFF; CDR3 DNA: TGCAGTGCTAGTTCGCGAACTCCGGACAGGGGCCCCACCGGGGAGCTGTTTTTT
J gene: TRBJ2-7; V gene: TRBV28; D gene: TRBD1; CDR3 protein: CASSGQGFYEQYF; CDR3 DNA: TGTGCCAGCAGCGGACAGGGTTTTTACGAGCAGTACTTC
J gene: TRBJ2-3; V gene: TRBV7-9; D gene: -; CDR3 protein: CASSLEGAITDTQYF; CDR3 DNA: TGTGCCAGCAGCTTAGAAGGGGCGATCACAGATACGCAGTATTTT
J gene: TRBJ2-5; V gene: TRBV12-3/TRBV12-4; D gene: -; CDR3 protein: CASSLRPGREETQYF; CDR3 DNA: TGTGCCAGCAGTTTACGCCCCGGACGTGAAGAGACCCAGTACTTC
J gene: TRBJ2-5; V gene: TRBV27; D gene: TRBD2; CDR3 protein: CASSGTSGRAQETQYF; CDR3 DNA: TGTGCCAGCAGTGGGACTAGCGGGAGGGCCCAGGAGACCCAGTACTTC
J gene: TRBJ2-1; V gene: TRBV9; D gene: -; CDR3 protein: CASKGSAGNEQFF; CDR3 DNA: TGTGCCAGCAAGGGTTCGGCGGGGAATGAGCAGTTCTTC
J gene: TRBJ1-5; V gene: TRBV6-1; D gene: -; CDR3 protein: CASSARDGLNQPQHF; CDR3 DNA: TGTGCCAGCAGTGCCCGAGACGGACTCAATCAGCCCCAGCATTTT
J gene: TRBJ2-7; V gene: TRBV28; D gene: TRBD2; CDR3 protein: CASSMTSGTSEQYF; CDR3 DNA: TGTGCCAGCAGTATGACTAGCGGGACATCCGAGCAGTACTTC
J gene: TRBJ2-2; V gene: TRBV10-1; D gene: TRBD2; CDR3 protein: CASSSEVAGGNTGELFF; CDR3 DNA: TGCGCCAGCAGTAGTGAAGTAGCGGGAGGTAACACCGGGGAGCTGTTTTTT
J gene: TRBJ2-1; V gene: TRBV30; D gene: -; CDR3 protein: CAWNTVTGTLNEQFF; CDR3 DNA: TGTGCCTGGAATACCGTCACCGGGACCCTCAATGAGCAGTTCTTC
J gene: TRBJ2-5; V gene: TRBV11-3; D gene: -; CDR3 protein: CASRPRGGAQYF; CDR3 DNA: TGTGCCAGCCGCCCTAGAGGGGGAGCCCAGTACTTC
J gene: TRBJ2-1; V gene: TRBV7-3; D gene: -; CDR3 protein: CASSPGVGPYNEQFF; CDR3 DNA: TGTGCCAGCAGCCCCGGGGTAGGGCCCTACAATGAGCAGTTCTTC